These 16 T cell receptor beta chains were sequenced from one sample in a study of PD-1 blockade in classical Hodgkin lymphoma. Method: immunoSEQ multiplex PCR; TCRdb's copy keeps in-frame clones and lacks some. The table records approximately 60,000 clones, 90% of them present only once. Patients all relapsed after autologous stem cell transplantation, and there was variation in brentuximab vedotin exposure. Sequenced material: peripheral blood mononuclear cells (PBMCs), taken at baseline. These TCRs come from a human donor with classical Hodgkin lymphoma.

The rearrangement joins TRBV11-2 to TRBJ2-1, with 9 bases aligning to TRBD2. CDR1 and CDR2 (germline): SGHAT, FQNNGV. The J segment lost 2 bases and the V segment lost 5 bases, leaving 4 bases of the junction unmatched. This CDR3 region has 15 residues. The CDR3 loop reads CASSDLAGAYNEQFF. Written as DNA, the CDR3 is TGTGCCAGCAGCGACTTAGCGGGGGCCTACAATGAGCAGTTCTTC. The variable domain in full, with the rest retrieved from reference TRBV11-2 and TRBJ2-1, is EAGVAQSPRYKIIEKRQSVAFWCNPISGHATLYWYQQILGQGPKLLIQFQNNGVVDDSQLPKDRFSAERLKGVDSTLKIQPAKLEDSAVYLCASSDLAGAYNEQFFGPGTRLTVL.

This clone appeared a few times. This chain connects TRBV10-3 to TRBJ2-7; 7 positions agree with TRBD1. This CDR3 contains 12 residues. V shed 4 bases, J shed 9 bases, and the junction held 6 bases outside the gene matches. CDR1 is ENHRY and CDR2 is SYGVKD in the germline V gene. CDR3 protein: CAISGDSEGQYF. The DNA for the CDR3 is TGTGCCATCAGTGGGGACAGTGAAGGGCAGTACTTC.

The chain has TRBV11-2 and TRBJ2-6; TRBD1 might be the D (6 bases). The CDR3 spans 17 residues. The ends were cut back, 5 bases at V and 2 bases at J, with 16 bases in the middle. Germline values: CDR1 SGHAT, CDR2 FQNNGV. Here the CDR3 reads CASSPPPSGAGANVLTF. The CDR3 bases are TGTGCCAGCAGCCCACCGCCCTCAGGGGCTGGGGCCAACGTCCTGACTTTC.

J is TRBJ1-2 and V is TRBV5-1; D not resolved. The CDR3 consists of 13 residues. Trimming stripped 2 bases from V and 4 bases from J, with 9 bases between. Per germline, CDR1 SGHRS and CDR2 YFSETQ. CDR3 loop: CASSLDFGYGYTF. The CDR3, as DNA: TGCGCCAGCAGCTTAGATTTTGGCTATGGCTACACCTTC.

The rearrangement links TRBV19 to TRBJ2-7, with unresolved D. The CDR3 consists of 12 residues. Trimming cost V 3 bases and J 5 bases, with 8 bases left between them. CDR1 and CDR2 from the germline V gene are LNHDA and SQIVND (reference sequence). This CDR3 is CASSMGRDEQYF. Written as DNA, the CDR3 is TGTGCCAGTAGTATGGGCCGGGACGAGCAGTACTTC. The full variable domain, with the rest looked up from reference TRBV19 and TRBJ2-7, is DGGITQSPKYLFRKEGQNVTLSCEQNLNHDAMYWYRQDPGQGLRLIYYSQIVNDFQKGDIAEGYSVSREKKESFPLTVTSAQKNPTAFYLCASSMGRDEQYFGPGTRLTVT.

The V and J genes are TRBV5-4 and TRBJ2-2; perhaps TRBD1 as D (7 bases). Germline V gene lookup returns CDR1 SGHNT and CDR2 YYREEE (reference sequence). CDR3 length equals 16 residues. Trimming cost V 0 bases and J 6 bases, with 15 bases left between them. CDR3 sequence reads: CASSLASAGGSGELFF. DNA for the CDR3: TGTGCCAGCAGCTTGGCCTCGGCAGGGGGGTCCGGGGAGCTGTTTTTT.

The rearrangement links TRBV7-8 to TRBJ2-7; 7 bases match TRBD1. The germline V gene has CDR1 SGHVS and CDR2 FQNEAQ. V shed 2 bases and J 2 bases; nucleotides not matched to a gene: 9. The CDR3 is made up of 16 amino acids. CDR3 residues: CASSLKTGSITYEQYF. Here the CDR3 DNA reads TGTGCCAGCAGCTTAAAGACAGGGTCAATCACCTACGAGCAGTACTTC.

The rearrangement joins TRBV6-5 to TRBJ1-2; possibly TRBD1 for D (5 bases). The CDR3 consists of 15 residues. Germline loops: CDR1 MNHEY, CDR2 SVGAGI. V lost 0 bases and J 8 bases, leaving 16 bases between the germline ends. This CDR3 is CASSYSPDSVLGYTF. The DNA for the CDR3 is TGTGCCAGCAGTTACTCCCCCGACAGTGTGCTGGGCTACACCTTC.

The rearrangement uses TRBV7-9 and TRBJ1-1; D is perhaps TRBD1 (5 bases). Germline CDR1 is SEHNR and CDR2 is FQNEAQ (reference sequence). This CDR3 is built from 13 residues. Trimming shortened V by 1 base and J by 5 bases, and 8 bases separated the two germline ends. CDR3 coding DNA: TGTGCCAGCAGCTTAGATGAGGGGACTGAAGCTTTCTTT. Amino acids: CASSLDEGTEAFF.

CDR3: CASSLSGNGSPLHF. The DNA for the CDR3 is TGTGCCAGCAGCCTTTCGGGGAATGGTTCACCCCTCCACTTT. The chain links TRBV14 to TRBJ1-6; the D is unclear. Trimming cost V 4 bases and J 9 bases, with 13 bases left between them. In germline, CDR1 is SGHDN, CDR2 FVKESK. The length of the CDR3 is 14 residues. Looking up the rest from reference TRBV14 and TRBJ1-6 gives the full variable domain: EAGVTQFPSHSVIEKGQTVTLRCDPISGHDNLYWYRRVMGKEIKFLLHFVKESKQDESGMPNNRFLAERTGGTYSTLKVQPAELEDSGVYFCASSLSGNGSPLHFGNGTRLTVT.

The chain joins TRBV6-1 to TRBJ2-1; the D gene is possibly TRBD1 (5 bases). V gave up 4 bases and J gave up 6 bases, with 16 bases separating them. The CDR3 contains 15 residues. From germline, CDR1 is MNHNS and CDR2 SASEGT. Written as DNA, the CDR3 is TGTGCCAGCAGTGGAGAACCAGGGCCCCTCAATGAGCAGTTCTTC. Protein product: CASSGEPGPLNEQFF.

The CDR3 DNA sequence: TGCAGCGTTGATTGGGTCGGGGGGAAGAGCTCCTACAATGAGCAGTTCTTC. Translated: CSVDWVGGKSSYNEQFF. The rearrangement links TRBV29-1 to TRBJ2-1; 7 bases match TRBD2. The germline CDR1 and CDR2 sequences are SQVTM and ANQGSEA. Trimming cost V 3 bases and J 0 bases; bases outside gene matches: 11. The CDR3 consists of 17 residues.

The DNA of the CDR3 is TGTGCCAGCAGCGCTCTACCGAGCTCCTACAATGAGCAGTTCTTC. This translates into CASSALPSSYNEQFF. This rearrangement joins TRBV9 to TRBJ2-1; D is ambiguous. From germline, CDR1 is SGDLS and CDR2 YYNGEE. The CDR3 has 15 residues. Trimming took off 3 bases at V and 0 bases at J, with 10 bases between the two ends.

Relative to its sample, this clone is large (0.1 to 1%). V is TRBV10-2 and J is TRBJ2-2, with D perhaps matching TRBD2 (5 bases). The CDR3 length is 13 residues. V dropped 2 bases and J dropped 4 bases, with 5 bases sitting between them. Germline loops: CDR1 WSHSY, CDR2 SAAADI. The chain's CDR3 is CASSEEGTGELFF. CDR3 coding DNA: TGCGCCAGCAGTGAGGAGGGCACCGGGGAGCTGTTTTTT.

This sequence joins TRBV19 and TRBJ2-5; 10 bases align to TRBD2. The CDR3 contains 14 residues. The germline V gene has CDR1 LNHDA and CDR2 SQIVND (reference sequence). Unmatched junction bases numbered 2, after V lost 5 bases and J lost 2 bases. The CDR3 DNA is TGTGCCAGTAGTCTAGCGGGAGTTCAAGAGACCCAGTACTTC. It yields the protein CASSLAGVQETQYF.

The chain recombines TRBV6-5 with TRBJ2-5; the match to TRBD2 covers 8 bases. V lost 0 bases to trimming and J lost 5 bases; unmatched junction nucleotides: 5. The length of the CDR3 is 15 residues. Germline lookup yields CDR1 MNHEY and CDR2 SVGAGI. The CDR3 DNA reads TGTGCCAGCAGTTACTCGTCTAGCGGGTTGGAGACCCAGTACTTC. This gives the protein CASSYSSSGLETQYF.